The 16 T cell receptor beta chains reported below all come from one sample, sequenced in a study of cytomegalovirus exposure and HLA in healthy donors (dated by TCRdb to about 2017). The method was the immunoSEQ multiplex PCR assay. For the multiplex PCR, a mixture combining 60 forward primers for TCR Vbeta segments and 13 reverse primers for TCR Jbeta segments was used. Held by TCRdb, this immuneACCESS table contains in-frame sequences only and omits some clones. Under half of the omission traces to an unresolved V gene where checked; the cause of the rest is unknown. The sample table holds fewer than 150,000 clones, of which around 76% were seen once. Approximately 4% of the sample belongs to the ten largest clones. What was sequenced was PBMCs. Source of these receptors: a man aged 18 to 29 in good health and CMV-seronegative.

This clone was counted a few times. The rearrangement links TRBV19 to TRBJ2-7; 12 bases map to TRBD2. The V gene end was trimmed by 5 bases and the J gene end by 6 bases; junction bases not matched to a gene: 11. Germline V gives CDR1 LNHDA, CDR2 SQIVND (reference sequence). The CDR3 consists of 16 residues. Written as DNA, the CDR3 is TGTGCCAGTAGTGAAGACCTAGCGGGGGGGCTCCTCGAGCAGTACTTC. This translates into CASSEDLAGGLLEQYF. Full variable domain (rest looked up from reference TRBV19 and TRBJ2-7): DGGITQSPKYLFRKEGQNVTLSCEQNLNHDAMYWYRQDPGQGLRLIYYSQIVNDFQKGDIAEGYSVSREKKESFPLTVTSAQKNPTAFYLCASSEDLAGGLLEQYFGPGTRLTVT.

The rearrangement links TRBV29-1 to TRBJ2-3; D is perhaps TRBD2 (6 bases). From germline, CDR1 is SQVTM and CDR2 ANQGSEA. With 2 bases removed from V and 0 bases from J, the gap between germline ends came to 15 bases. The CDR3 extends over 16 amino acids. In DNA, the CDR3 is TGCAGCGTTGAATTGGTAGCGGACCCTAGCACAGATACGCAGTATTTT. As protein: CSVELVADPSTDTQYF.

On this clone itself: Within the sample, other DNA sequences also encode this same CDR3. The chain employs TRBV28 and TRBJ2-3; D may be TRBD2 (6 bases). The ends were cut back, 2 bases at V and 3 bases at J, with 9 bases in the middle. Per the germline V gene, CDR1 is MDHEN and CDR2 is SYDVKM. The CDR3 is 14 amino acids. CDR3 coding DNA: TGTGCCAGCAGTTTAGCCGGGGGAACAGATACGCAGTATTTT. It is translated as CASSLAGGTDTQYF.

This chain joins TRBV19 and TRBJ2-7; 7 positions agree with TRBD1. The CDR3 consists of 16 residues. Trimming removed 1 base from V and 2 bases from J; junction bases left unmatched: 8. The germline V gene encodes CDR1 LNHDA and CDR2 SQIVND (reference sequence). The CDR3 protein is CASSIGPGQPTYEQYF. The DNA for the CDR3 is TGTGCCAGTAGTATAGGGCCGGGACAGCCAACCTACGAGCAGTACTTC.

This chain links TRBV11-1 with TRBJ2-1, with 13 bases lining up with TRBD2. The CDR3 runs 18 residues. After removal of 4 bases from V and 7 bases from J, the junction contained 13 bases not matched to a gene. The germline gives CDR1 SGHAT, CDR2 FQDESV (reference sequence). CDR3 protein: CASSSALPTSGGVNEQFF. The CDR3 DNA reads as TGTGCCAGCAGCTCCGCCCTGCCCACTAGCGGGGGGGTTAATGAGCAGTTCTTC.

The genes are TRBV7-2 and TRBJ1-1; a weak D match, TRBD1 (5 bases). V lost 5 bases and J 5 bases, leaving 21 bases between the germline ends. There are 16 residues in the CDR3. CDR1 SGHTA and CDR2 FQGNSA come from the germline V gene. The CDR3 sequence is CASSASGALGLTEAFF. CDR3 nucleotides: TGTGCCAGCAGCGCTAGTGGGGCTTTGGGGTTAACTGAAGCTTTCTTT.

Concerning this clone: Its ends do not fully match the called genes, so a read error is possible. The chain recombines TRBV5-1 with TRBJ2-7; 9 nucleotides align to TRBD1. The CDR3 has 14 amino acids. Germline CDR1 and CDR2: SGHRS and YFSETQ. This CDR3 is CASTLGQGNYEQYF. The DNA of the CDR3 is TGCGCCAGCACCTTGGGACAGGGAAACTACGAGCAGTACTTC.

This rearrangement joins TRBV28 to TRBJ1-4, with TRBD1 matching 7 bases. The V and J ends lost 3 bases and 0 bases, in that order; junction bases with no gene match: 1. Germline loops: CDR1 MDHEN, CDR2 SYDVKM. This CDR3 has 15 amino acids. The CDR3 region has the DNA TGTGCCAGCAGTTTCAGGGGGGCAACTAATGAAAAACTGTTTTTT. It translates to CASSFRGATNEKLFF.

Written as DNA, the CDR3 is TGTGCCAGCAGTTTAGGGGGCGTGAGTGGGAAAGCTTTCTTT. Residues: CASSLGGVSGKAFF. V is TRBV28 and J is TRBJ1-1, with a possible D match to TRBD1 (6 bases). CDR1 is MDHEN, CDR2 SYDVKM, per germline. CDR3 length: 14 amino acids. V was pared by 2 bases and J by 9 bases, with 16 bases between.

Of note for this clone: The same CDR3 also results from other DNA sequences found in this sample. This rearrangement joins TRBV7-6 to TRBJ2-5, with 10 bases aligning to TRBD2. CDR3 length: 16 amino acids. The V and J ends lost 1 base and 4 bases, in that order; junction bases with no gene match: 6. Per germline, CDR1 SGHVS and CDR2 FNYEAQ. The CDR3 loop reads CASSLGRTSGGETQYF. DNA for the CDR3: TGTGCCAGCAGCTTAGGAAGGACTAGCGGCGGAGAGACCCAGTACTTC. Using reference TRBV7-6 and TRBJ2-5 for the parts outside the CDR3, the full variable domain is GAGVSQSPRYKVTKRGQDVALRCDPISGHVSLYWYRQALGQGPEFLTYFNYEAQQDKSGLPNDRFSAERPEGSISTLTIQRTEQRDSAMYRCASSLGRTSGGETQYFGPGTRLLVL.

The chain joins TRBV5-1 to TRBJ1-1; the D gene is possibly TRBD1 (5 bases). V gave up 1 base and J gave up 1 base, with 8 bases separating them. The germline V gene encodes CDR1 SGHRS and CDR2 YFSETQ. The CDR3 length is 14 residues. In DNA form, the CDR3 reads TGCGCCAGCAGCTTGTACGGGGGGAACACTGAAGCTTTCTTT. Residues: CASSLYGGNTEAFF.

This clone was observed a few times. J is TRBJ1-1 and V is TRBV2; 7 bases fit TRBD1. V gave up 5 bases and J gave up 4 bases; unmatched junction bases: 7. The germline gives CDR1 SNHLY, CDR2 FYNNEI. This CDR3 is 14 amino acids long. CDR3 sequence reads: CASSRGGDATEAFF. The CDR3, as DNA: TGTGCCAGCAGTCGAGGGGGCGATGCCACTGAAGCTTTCTTT.

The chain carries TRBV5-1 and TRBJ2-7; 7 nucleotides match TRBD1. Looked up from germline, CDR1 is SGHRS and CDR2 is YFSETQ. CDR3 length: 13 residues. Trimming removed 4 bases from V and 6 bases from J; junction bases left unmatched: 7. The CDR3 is CASSQRDRAEQYF. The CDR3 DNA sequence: TGCGCCAGCAGCCAGAGGGACAGAGCCGAGCAGTACTTC. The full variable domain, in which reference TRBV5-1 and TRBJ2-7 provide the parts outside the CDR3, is KAGVTQTPRYLIKTRGQQVTLSCSPISGHRSVSWYQQTPGQGLQFLFEYFSETQRNKGNFPGRFSGRQFSNSRSEMNVSTLELGDSALYLCASSQRDRAEQYFGPGTRLTVT.

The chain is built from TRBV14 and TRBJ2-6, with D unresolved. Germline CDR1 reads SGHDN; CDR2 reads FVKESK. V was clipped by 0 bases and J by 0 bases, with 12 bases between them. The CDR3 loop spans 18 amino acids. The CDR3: CASSQDRWRYSGANVLTF. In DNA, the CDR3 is TGTGCCAGCAGCCAAGATCGTTGGCGGTACTCTGGGGCCAACGTCCTGACTTTC.

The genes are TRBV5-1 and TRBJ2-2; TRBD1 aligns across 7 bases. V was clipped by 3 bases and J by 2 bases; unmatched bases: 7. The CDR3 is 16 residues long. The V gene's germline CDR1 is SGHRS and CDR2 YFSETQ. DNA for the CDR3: TGCGCCAGCAGCTACTTGGGACAGTTAAACACCGGGGAGCTGTTTTTT. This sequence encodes CASSYLGQLNTGELFF. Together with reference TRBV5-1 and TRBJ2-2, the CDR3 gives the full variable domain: KAGVTQTPRYLIKTRGQQVTLSCSPISGHRSVSWYQQTPGQGLQFLFEYFSETQRNKGNFPGRFSGRQFSNSRSEMNVSTLELGDSALYLCASSYLGQLNTGELFFGEGSRLTVL.

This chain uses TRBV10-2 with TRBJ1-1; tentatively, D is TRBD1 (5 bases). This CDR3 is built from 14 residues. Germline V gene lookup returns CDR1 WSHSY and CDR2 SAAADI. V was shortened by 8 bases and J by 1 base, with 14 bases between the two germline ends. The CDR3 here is CASAWGTENTEAFF. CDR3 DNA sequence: TGCGCCAGCGCCTGGGGCACAGAGAACACTGAAGCTTTCTTT.